Listed below are T cell receptor beta chains from one sample, sequenced in a study of OX40 agonist ivuxolimab in advanced cancers. The repertoire was sequenced with immunoSEQ multiplex PCR; TCRdb's copy has only in-frame clones and lacks some. The sample has under 70,000 clones; around 90% are singletons. Here the sequenced sample was CD4+ or CD8+ T cells sorted from blood, taken in a trial of the OX40 agonist ivuxolimab. These receptors all come from an adult with an advanced solid tumor such as melanoma, head and neck, liver or kidney cancer. CDR3s leave out the opening cysteine and the closing phenylalanine or tryptophan. Each record gives: CDR3 length, J gene, clone size, V gene, CDR3 protein. Only some rows state a clone size, as once, few, many or a class for expanded clones.

CDR3 length: 9
J gene: TRBJ1-5
clone size: -
V gene: TRBV6-1
CDR3 protein: ASSESQPQH

CDR3 length: 12
J gene: TRBJ1-2
clone size: -
V gene: TRBV30
CDR3 protein: AWVWTDTPNGYT

CDR3 length: 11
J gene: TRBJ2-5
clone size: once
V gene: TRBV6-5
CDR3 protein: ASSWHRAETQY

CDR3 length: 15
J gene: TRBJ2-5
clone size: -
V gene: TRBV5-4
CDR3 protein: ASSLGTSGLRGETQY

CDR3 length: 11
J gene: TRBJ2-5
clone size: -
V gene: TRBV6-5
CDR3 protein: ASIQTGTGSQY

CDR3 length: 14
J gene: TRBJ2-7
clone size: few
V gene: TRBV5-1
CDR3 protein: ASSLDGQGVSYEQY

CDR3 length: 13
J gene: TRBJ2-3
clone size: -
V gene: TRBV18
CDR3 protein: ASSGLAGSEDTQY

CDR3 length: 9
J gene: TRBJ2-7
clone size: -
V gene: TRBV6-5
CDR3 protein: ASSLTYEQY

CDR3 length: 15
J gene: TRBJ1-2
clone size: -
V gene: TRBV5-4
CDR3 protein: ASSPDRRANELFGYT

CDR3 length: 15
J gene: TRBJ2-6
clone size: -
V gene: TRBV28
CDR3 protein: ASSFQQGTYEANVLT

CDR3 length: 11
J gene: TRBJ1-1
clone size: -
V gene: TRBV10-3
CDR3 protein: AISERVDTEAF

CDR3 length: 13
J gene: TRBJ1-5
clone size: -
V gene: TRBV7-8
CDR3 protein: ASSLEGNSNQPQH

CDR3 length: 14
J gene: TRBJ2-2
clone size: -
V gene: TRBV6-5
CDR3 protein: ASSYYGGTNTGELF

CDR3 length: 10
J gene: TRBJ1-2
clone size: -
V gene: TRBV11-3
CDR3 protein: ASSRQRGGYT

CDR3 length: 15
J gene: TRBJ2-3
clone size: -
V gene: TRBV14
CDR3 protein: ASSQESWRARGDTQY

CDR3 length: 14
J gene: TRBJ2-7
clone size: few
V gene: TRBV28
CDR3 protein: ASSFHLAELEYEQY

CDR3 length: 12
J gene: TRBJ2-3
clone size: -
V gene: TRBV7-2
CDR3 protein: ASSPGTGTDTQY

CDR3 length: 13
J gene: TRBJ2-5
clone size: -
V gene: TRBV10-3
CDR3 protein: AISGTGQGKETQY

CDR3 length: 11
J gene: TRBJ1-1
clone size: -
V gene: TRBV7-8
CDR3 protein: ASRSQGFTEAF

CDR3 length: 13
J gene: TRBJ2-4
clone size: -
V gene: TRBV18
CDR3 protein: ASSLAGTTRNIQY

CDR3 length: 12
J gene: TRBJ2-3
clone size: -
V gene: TRBV6-5
CDR3 protein: ASRQQGAVDTQY

CDR3 length: 13
J gene: TRBJ2-3
clone size: -
V gene: TRBV11-3
CDR3 protein: ASSLGGRDTDTQY

CDR3 length: 14
J gene: TRBJ2-1
clone size: -
V gene: TRBV7-6
CDR3 protein: ASIPQASGIGYEQF

CDR3 length: 10
J gene: TRBJ1-1
clone size: few
V gene: TRBV7-9
CDR3 protein: ASSLPGLTAF

CDR3 length: 11
J gene: TRBJ2-5
clone size: -
V gene: TRBV11-2
CDR3 protein: ASAGVKDETQY

CDR3 length: 13
J gene: TRBJ2-7
clone size: -
V gene: TRBV18
CDR3 protein: ASSLRTGRNHEQY

CDR3 length: 12
J gene: TRBJ2-7
clone size: -
V gene: TRBV5-8
CDR3 protein: ASSLAGTAFEQY

CDR3 length: 12
J gene: TRBJ2-7
clone size: -
V gene: TRBV6-1
CDR3 protein: ASSEAGGADEQY